The 18 T cell receptor beta chains given below trace back to one sample, sequenced in a study of shared clonotypes between healthy human individuals (dated by TCRdb to 2018 to 2021). Libraries were made using the immunoSEQ multiplex PCR assay. The table was pulled from immuneACCESS by TCRdb, which kept in-frame rearrangements only. Such tables lose some clones; where checked, under half of the loss comes from unresolved V genes, and the rest has no known cause. Across this sample there are around 2.5 million clones, with more than 85% seen only once. Around 0.37% of the sample rests with the top ten. Sequencing was carried out using naive CD4+ T cells from PBMCs. The cell subset or site tag for this specimen amounts to: CD45RA+ positively selected. The receptors originated from a man between 18 and 35 years old in good health. Some clones in this sample may be carry-over from other donors' samples.

This clone has a handful of counts. The chain employs TRBV28 and TRBJ1-5, with a tentative D call TRBD1 (5 bases). Germline values: CDR1 MDHEN, CDR2 SYDVKM. Trimming shortened V by 3 bases and J by 4 bases, and 16 bases separated the two germline ends. The CDR3 runs to 16 residues. CDR3 bases: TGTGCCAGCAGTTTTGATCGGGGGTTTGTTAATCAGCCCCAGCATTTT. Translating it yields CASSFDRGFVNQPQHF.

About this clone: Different DNA sequences within this sample yield the same CDR3. This chain connects TRBV5-1 to TRBJ2-5; 11 nucleotides align to TRBD2. Germline V CDR1 and CDR2: SGHRS, YFSETQ. Trimming at V came to 0 bases and at J to 5 bases, leaving 6 bases not matched to a gene. The CDR3 loop spans 16 amino acids. In nucleotides, the CDR3 is TGCGCCAGCAGCTTGGATCTAGCGGGAGGAGGGGAGACCCAGTACTTC. Residues: CASSLDLAGGGETQYF.

The rearrangement links TRBV2 to TRBJ2-2, with a tentative D call TRBD2 (5 bases). The CDR3 has 16 amino acids. Looked up from germline, CDR1 is SNHLY and CDR2 is FYNNEI. V lost 8 bases, J lost 6 bases, and 22 bases lay in between. CDR3 protein: CASPEAPTSVAGELFF. The CDR3 DNA sequence: TGTGCCAGCCCCGAAGCCCCAACTAGTGTGGCCGGGGAGCTGTTTTTT.

The V gene is TRBV27, the J gene TRBJ2-3; D remains unclear. The CDR3 totals 13 residues. Looked up from germline, CDR1 is MNHEY and CDR2 is SMNVEV (reference sequence). The V end was cut by 2 bases, the J end by 2 bases, with 5 bases between. The CDR3 nucleotides read TGTGCCAGCAGTTTAGAGACCACAGATACGCAGTATTTT. As protein: CASSLETTDTQYF.

V and J are TRBV28 and TRBJ1-5; D perhaps matches TRBD1 (5 bases). Between the trimmed V and J ends, which lost 6 bases and 2 bases, there was a span of 17 bases. The CDR3 consists of 16 residues. Germline values: CDR1 MDHEN, CDR2 SYDVKM. The CDR3 bases are TGTGCCAGCAGCCTGACAATGGGGGTTGGCAATCAGCCCCAGCATTTT. This sequence encodes CASSLTMGVGNQPQHF.

Remarks on this clone: At the DNA level, this CDR3 is encoded by other sequences in the same sample as well. V gene TRBV7-2 combines with J gene TRBJ1-3, with D perhaps matching TRBD1 (5 bases). In germline, CDR1 is SGHTA, CDR2 FQGNSA. The germline V and J ends were trimmed by 4 bases and 1 base, with 8 bases remaining between them. CDR3 size: 14 residues. In nucleotides, the CDR3 is TGTGCCAGCAGCTCCCAGGGATCTGGAAACACCATATATTTT. It is translated as CASSSQGSGNTIYF.

This clone was counted a few times. Other DNA sequences in the same sample also yield this CDR3. The V gene is TRBV5-1, the J gene TRBJ1-2; D uncertain. Trimming removed 0 bases at V and 8 bases at J, with 11 bases between. Germline V lookup: CDR1 SGHRS, CDR2 YFSETQ. This CDR3 is built from 13 residues. The CDR3 DNA reads TGCGCCAGCAGCTTGGGTCCCCTGGGGGGCTACACCTTC. This sequence encodes CASSLGPLGGYTF.

Comments on this clone: The sample holds other DNA sequences that translate to the same CDR3. The V call is TRBV6-5, the J call TRBJ1-2; D not resolved. The CDR3 covers 12 residues. CDR1 and CDR2 (germline): MNHEY, SVGAGI. V was cut by 2 bases and J by 5 bases, with 6 bases left in between. CDR3 amino acids: CASSYRGYGYTF. CDR3 coding DNA: TGTGCCAGCAGTTACCGGGGATATGGCTACACCTTC.

This clone is a singleton in its sample. This chain connects TRBV7-2 to TRBJ2-5, with 7 bases identical to TRBD1. Germline V CDR1 and CDR2: SGHTA, FQGNSA. This CDR3 contains 13 residues. J lost 2 bases, V lost 6 bases, and 3 bases had no gene match. CDR3 amino acids: CASRMTGQETQYF. Written as DNA, the CDR3 is TGTGCCAGCAGGATGACAGGGCAAGAGACCCAGTACTTC. Supplemented by reference TRBV7-2 and TRBJ2-5, the full variable domain reads GAGVSQSPSNKVTEKGKDVELRCDPISGHTALYWYRQSLGQGLEFLIYFQGNSAPDKSGLPSDRFSAERTGGSVSTLTIQRTQQEDSAVYLCASRMTGQETQYFGPGTRLLVL.

V is TRBV5-1 and J is TRBJ1-1; D gene ambiguous. Trimming took off 2 bases at V and 3 bases at J, with 14 bases between the two ends. This CDR3 region has 15 residues. The germline gives CDR1 SGHRS, CDR2 YFSETQ. CDR3 protein: CASSFDRGADTEAFF. The CDR3 region has the DNA TGCGCCAGCAGCTTCGATCGCGGTGCGGACACTGAAGCTTTCTTT. Filled out from reference TRBV5-1 and TRBJ1-1, the complete variable domain reads KAGVTQTPRYLIKTRGQQVTLSCSPISGHRSVSWYQQTPGQGLQFLFEYFSETQRNKGNFPGRFSGRQFSNSRSEMNVSTLELGDSALYLCASSFDRGADTEAFFGQGTRLTVV.

The chain uses TRBV19 and TRBJ1-5; 7 bases align to TRBD1. The length of the CDR3 is 15 residues. CDR1 LNHDA and CDR2 SQIVND come from the germline V gene (reference sequence). The J segment lost 4 bases and the V segment lost 0 bases, leaving 3 bases of the junction unmatched. CDR3 region: CASSIEWDRNQPQHF. DNA for the CDR3: TGTGCCAGTAGTATAGAATGGGACAGAAATCAGCCCCAGCATTTT.

V gene TRBV7-2 combines with J gene TRBJ2-4; perhaps TRBD2 as D (5 bases). Trimming removed 6 bases at V and 0 bases at J, with 12 bases between. The CDR3 consists of 15 residues. CDR1 SGHTA and CDR2 FQGNSA come from the germline V gene. This CDR3 reads CASSSGMGAKNIQYF. CDR3 DNA: TGTGCCAGCAGTTCGGGGATGGGAGCCAAAAACATTCAGTACTTC.

This clone was detected only once. The rearrangement uses TRBV12-5 and TRBJ2-7; 8 bases are shared with TRBD2. Germline-derived CDR1 and CDR2 are LGHNT and FRNRAP. The CDR3 is 15 amino acids. Trimming took 3 bases from V and 2 from J; bases not matched to a gene: 6. This CDR3 reads CASGLSTGGPYEQYF. The CDR3, as DNA: TGTGCTAGTGGTTTATCCACGGGGGGGCCCTACGAGCAGTACTTC.

This chain uses TRBV7-2 with TRBJ2-1; 11 bases match TRBD2. The germline gives CDR1 SGHTA, CDR2 FQGNSA. Trimming removed 5 bases from V and 6 bases from J; junction bases left unmatched: 6. CDR3 length: 15 residues. The CDR3 DNA reads TGTGCCAGCAGCACTGGGACTAGCGGAGTCAATGAGCAGTTCTTC. Translated, it gives CASSTGTSGVNEQFF.

The V call is TRBV5-1, the J call TRBJ2-3, with no clear D. The CDR3 spans 13 residues. CDR1 is SGHRS and CDR2 is YFSETQ in the germline V gene. Trimming stripped 2 bases from V and 5 bases from J, with 9 bases between. CDR3 residues: CASSFSAEDTQYF. The CDR3 bases are TGCGCCAGCAGCTTTTCCGCGGAAGATACGCAGTATTTT. The entire variable domain, with the rest obtained from reference TRBV5-1 and TRBJ2-3, is as follows: KAGVTQTPRYLIKTRGQQVTLSCSPISGHRSVSWYQQTPGQGLQFLFEYFSETQRNKGNFPGRFSGRQFSNSRSEMNVSTLELGDSALYLCASSFSAEDTQYFGPGTRLTVL.

V and J are TRBV7-9 and TRBJ1-3, with D possibly matching TRBD1 (6 bases). There are 15 residues in the CDR3. V shed 1 base and J shed 4 bases, with 11 bases lying between them. The germline CDR1 and CDR2 sequences are SEHNR and FQNEAQ (reference sequence). Here the CDR3 DNA reads TGTGCCAGCAGCTTAGGGTCAGGGGTCGGAAACACCATATATTTT. The encoded protein is CASSLGSGVGNTIYF.

The gene calls are TRBV7-8 and TRBJ2-3; possible D gene TRBD2, 6 bases. Trimming left V 5 bases short and J 2 bases short, with 14 bases between. From germline, CDR1 is SGHVS and CDR2 FQNEAQ. CDR3 length equals 15 residues. Here the CDR3 DNA reads TGTGCCAGCAGCAGCGAACTAGCATTCACAGATACGCAGTATTTT. Translation gives CASSSELAFTDTQYF.

The chain is built from TRBV15 and TRBJ2-3; 7 bases align to TRBD1. The CDR3 loop spans 15 amino acids. Germline CDR1 LNHNV, CDR2 YYDKDF (reference sequence). V was clipped by 2 bases and J by 0 bases; unmatched bases: 2. CDR3 in amino acids: CATSRSQGSTDTQYF. The CDR3 DNA sequence: TGTGCCACCAGCAGATCACAGGGGAGCACAGATACGCAGTATTTT.